This T cell receptor beta chain was identified in a study of T cell repertoires and HLA-DP antigens. Some clones are missing from TCRdb's copy, which holds only in-frame ones; the method was immunoSEQ multiplex PCR. The data show about 73,000 clones, about 80% seen once. A word on this clone: Antigen: not known.

The CDR3 has 14 residues. Trimming pared 2 bases from V and 4 bases from J, leaving 11 bases between. Germline lookup yields CDR1 SGHNT and CDR2 YYREEE (reference sequence). The genes are TRBV5-4 and TRBJ2-3, with no clear D. The sequenced sample was CD4+ T cells from PBMCs. The receptor comes from a man in his sixties in good health and CMV-seronegative. CDR3 nucleotide sequence: TGTGCCAGCAGCTTCCGGGTCCACCCAGATACGCAGTATTTT. Protein sequence: CASSFRVHPDTQYF.